Each of the 4 T cell receptor beta chains below was sequenced from the same sample in a study of blood T cell repertoires in COVID-19. Sequenced by immunoSEQ multiplex PCR; TCRdb stores in-frame clones only, minus some. The sample contains 110,000 to 150,000 clones, around 82% of which appear only once. The sequenced sample was peripheral blood. All receptors derive from a human donor in a cohort sampled during active COVID-19.

The rearrangement uses TRBV5-6 and TRBJ1-4; 7 bases are a match to TRBD1. The V segment lost 4 bases and the J segment 5 bases; nucleotides outside the gene matches: 11. Germline V gene data show CDR1 as SGHDT and CDR2 as YYEEEE. CDR3 length: 16 residues. The CDR3 is CASSETGAPRNEKLFF. The CDR3 DNA is TGTGCCAGCAGCGAAACAGGGGCCCCCCGGAATGAAAAACTGTTTTTT.

The V and J genes are TRBV4-1 and TRBJ2-1; 10 positions agree with TRBD1. V lost 0 bases and J lost 5; bases outside the gene matches: 1. The CDR3 covers 15 residues. From germline, CDR1 is MGHRA and CDR2 YSYEKL. The CDR3 reads CASSQDGTGDNEQFF. CDR3 sequence (DNA): TGCGCCAGCAGCCAAGATGGGACAGGGGACAATGAGCAGTTCTTC.

This chain joins TRBV4-1 and TRBJ2-1; D may be TRBD1 (6 bases). V lost 2 bases and J lost 2, with 10 bases in between. The CDR3 loop spans 15 amino acids. Germline V gives CDR1 MGHRA, CDR2 YSYEKL. The CDR3 spells CASSQKQGTYNEQFF. The CDR3 DNA sequence: TGCGCCAGCAGCCAAAAACAGGGAACCTACAATGAGCAGTTCTTC.

The chain is built from TRBV7-6 and TRBJ2-7; the match to TRBD2 covers 9 bases. There are 15 residues in the CDR3. V dropped 3 bases and J dropped 4; count of bases not matched to a gene: 7. The germline gives CDR1 SGHVS, CDR2 FNYEAQ. In nucleotides, the CDR3 is TGTGCCAGCAGCTTCGATCTAGCGGGGACTTACGAGCAGTACTTC. It translates to CASSFDLAGTYEQYF.